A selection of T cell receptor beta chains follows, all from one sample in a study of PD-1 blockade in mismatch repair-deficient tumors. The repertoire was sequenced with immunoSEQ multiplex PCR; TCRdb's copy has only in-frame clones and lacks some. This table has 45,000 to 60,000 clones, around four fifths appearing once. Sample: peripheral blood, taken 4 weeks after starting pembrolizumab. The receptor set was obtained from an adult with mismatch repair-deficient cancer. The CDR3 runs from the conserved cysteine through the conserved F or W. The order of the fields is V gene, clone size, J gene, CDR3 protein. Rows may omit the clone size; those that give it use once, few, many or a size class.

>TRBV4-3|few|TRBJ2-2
CASSRDRGFSTGELFF
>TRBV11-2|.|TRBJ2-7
CASSASTSGTYEQYF
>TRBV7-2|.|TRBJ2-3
CASSGTGTDTQYF
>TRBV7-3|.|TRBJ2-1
CAPGNEDEQFF
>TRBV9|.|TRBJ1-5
CASSATQEQPQHF
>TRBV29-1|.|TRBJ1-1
CSVTGTAGIKAFF
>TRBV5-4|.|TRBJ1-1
CASSLVGVSATEAFF
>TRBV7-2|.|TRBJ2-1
CASSSQPLAEQFF
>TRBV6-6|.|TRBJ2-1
CASSYSRDGEQFF
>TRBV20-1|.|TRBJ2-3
CSASWADTQYF
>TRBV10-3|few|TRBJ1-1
CATQFEQGTEAFF
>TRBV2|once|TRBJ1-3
CASIPGQGAGNTIYF
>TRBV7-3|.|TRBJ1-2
CASSLSGQGYGYTF
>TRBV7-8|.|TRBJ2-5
CASSLAGRETQYF
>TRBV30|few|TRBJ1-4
CAWSTSEKLFF
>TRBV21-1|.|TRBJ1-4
CASSFHEKLFF
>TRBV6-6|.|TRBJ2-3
CASSYFSLTDTQYF
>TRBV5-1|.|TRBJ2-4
CASSPGGELAKNIQYF
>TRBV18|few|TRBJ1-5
CASSKDYDQPQHF
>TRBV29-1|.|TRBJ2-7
CSVGETSGTKQYF
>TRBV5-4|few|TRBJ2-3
CASSSRDTDTQYF
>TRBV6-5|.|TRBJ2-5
CASSYSGHGQETQYF
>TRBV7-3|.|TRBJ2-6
CASSLNRGESGANVLTF
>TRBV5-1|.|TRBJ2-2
CASSGAAGTNTGELFF
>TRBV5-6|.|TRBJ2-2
CASSLLDRGATGELFF
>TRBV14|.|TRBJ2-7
CASSQGPLSSYEQYF
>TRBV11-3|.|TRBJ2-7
CASSLVSGGDYEQYF